A single sample is the source of the 22 T cell receptor beta chains below, sequenced in a study of radiation and T cells in renal cell carcinoma. Clones were read by immunoSEQ multiplex PCR, and TCRdb kept only the in-frame ones, dropping some. The sample lists 13,000 or so clones, roughly three fifths occurring once. This sample's treatment: treatment-naive control, cytoreductive nephrectomy. The material sequenced was tumor tissue, taken from a patient whose treatment was nephrectomy without radiotherapy. The receptors shown here come from a man aged 50 or older with renal cell carcinoma.

The chain uses TRBV27 and TRBJ1-6, with 9 bases fitting TRBD1. V was pared by 2 bases and J by 7 bases, with 3 bases of the junction left unmatched. This CDR3 has 15 amino acids. Germline V lookup: CDR1 MNHEY, CDR2 SMNVEV (reference sequence). CDR3 in amino acids: CASSLGDRANSPLHF. The DNA for the CDR3 is TGTGCCAGCAGTTTAGGGGACAGGGCCAATTCACCCCTCCACTTT.

V is TRBV25-1 and J is TRBJ1-6; possible D gene TRBD1, 6 bases. The V gene's germline CDR1 is MGHDK and CDR2 SYGVNS. V was trimmed by 6 bases and J by 10 bases, leaving 13 bases between them. This CDR3 comprises 13 residues. CDR3 region: CASRGGGTSPLHF. CDR3 nucleotides: TGTGCCAGCAGGGGGGGAGGGACATCACCCCTCCACTTT.

The rearrangement links TRBV6-6 to TRBJ2-1, with 8 bases fitting TRBD1. V lost 6 bases and J lost 9; bases outside the gene matches: 13. The germline gives CDR1 MNHNY, CDR2 SVGAGI (reference sequence). The CDR3 spans 15 residues. This CDR3 reads CASSSPDRGYLEQFF. For the CDR3, the DNA is TGTGCCAGCAGCTCTCCCGACAGGGGCTACCTTGAGCAGTTCTTC.

In its sample, this clone was seen a few times. The chain combines TRBV12-5 with TRBJ1-4; a possible D gene is TRBD1 (6 bases). Germline lookup yields CDR1 LGHNT and CDR2 FRNRAP. Trimming removed 1 base at V and 7 bases at J, with 7 bases between. The CDR3 length is 13 residues. The CDR3 bases are TGTGCTAGTGGTTTGGGACAGGTTGAAAAACTGTTTTTT. Translating it yields CASGLGQVEKLFF.

This clone was counted a few times. This chain connects TRBV2 to TRBJ1-2; 10 nucleotides align to TRBD1. The CDR3 spans 16 residues. The germline V gene encodes CDR1 SNHLY and CDR2 FYNNEI. Germline trimming cut 6 bases from V and 5 bases from J; bases unmatched to any gene: 12. Here the CDR3 DNA reads TGTGCCAGCAGCGAGGGACAGGGGACTAAGACTTATGGCTACACCTTC. This sequence encodes CASSEGQGTKTYGYTF. Looking up the rest from reference TRBV2 and TRBJ1-2 gives the full variable domain: EPEVTQTPSHQVTQMGQEVILRCVPISNHLYFYWYRQILGQKVEFLVSFYNNEISEKSEIFDDQFSVERPDGSNFTLKIRSTKLEDSAMYFCASSEGQGTKTYGYTFGSGTRLTVV.

CDR3 sequence: CASSYRSPDVDGYTF. In DNA, the CDR3 is TGTGCCAGCAGTTATAGGAGCCCGGACGTCGATGGCTACACCTTC. The V and J genes are TRBV6-6 and TRBJ1-2; D unclear. V gave up 3 bases and J gave up 6 bases, with 17 bases separating them. CDR3 length: 15 amino acids. Germline V gives CDR1 MNHNY, CDR2 SVGAGI (reference sequence).

This chain connects TRBV7-6 to TRBJ2-5; 9 nucleotides agree with TRBD1. The end of the DNA fits TRBJ2-7 better, so the J call may be wrong. The CDR3 has 14 residues. Germline V lookup: CDR1 SGHVS, CDR2 FNYEAQ. The CDR3 DNA is TGTGCCAGCAGCCAGGTGGGACAGGGCCGCGAGCAGTACTTC. Translated: CASSQVGQGREQYF.

This clone is classed as medium-sized (0.01 to 0.1%). The chain is built from TRBV2 and TRBJ1-2; TRBD1 agrees at 8 bases. The CDR3 consists of 14 residues. From germline, CDR1 is SNHLY and CDR2 FYNNEI. V dropped 3 bases and J dropped 3; count of bases not matched to a gene: 3. CDR3 DNA: TGTGCCAGCAGTGAGCAGGGGGCGGACTATGGCTACACCTTC. Translated, it gives CASSEQGADYGYTF.

The chain employs TRBV6-1 and TRBJ1-1, with D possibly being TRBD1 (5 bases). From germline, CDR1 is MNHNS and CDR2 SASEGT. The CDR3 sequence is 12 residues long. V lost 7 bases to trimming and J lost 8 bases, with 14 bases between them. CDR3 amino acids: CASKTDIFEAFF. In DNA, the CDR3 is TGTGCCAGCAAGACGGACATTTTCGAAGCTTTCTTT.

V is TRBV5-4 and J is TRBJ1-4; 8 positions match TRBD1. From germline, CDR1 is SGHNT and CDR2 YYREEE (reference sequence). V was clipped by 0 bases and J by 7 bases; unmatched bases: 5. The CDR3 loop spans 15 amino acids. The CDR3 here is CASSLARGQGEKLFF. The CDR3 bases are TGTGCCAGCAGCTTGGCAAGAGGACAGGGTGAAAAACTGTTTTTT.

J is TRBJ1-1 and V is TRBV7-9; TRBD1 might be the D (6 bases). The CDR3 contains 14 residues. CDR1 and CDR2 (germline): SEHNR, FQNEAQ (reference sequence). V lost 5 bases to trimming and J lost 10 bases, with 20 bases between them. CDR3 loop: CASSPGQPGEVAFF. DNA of the CDR3: TGTGCCAGCAGCCCCGGACAGCCCGGAGAAGTAGCTTTCTTT.

The CDR3 reads CASSPWDARVNEQYF. The CDR3 DNA sequence: TGCGCCAGCAGCCCCTGGGACGCGAGGGTCAACGAGCAGTACTTC. The chain uses TRBV5-1 and TRBJ2-7, with D perhaps matching TRBD1 or TRBD2 (5 bases each). V was trimmed by 4 bases and J by 5 bases, leaving 19 bases between them. The V gene's germline CDR1 is SGHRS and CDR2 YFSETQ. This CDR3 is built from 15 residues. Using reference TRBV5-1 and TRBJ2-7 for the parts outside the CDR3, the full variable domain is KAGVTQTPRYLIKTRGQQVTLSCSPISGHRSVSWYQQTPGQGLQFLFEYFSETQRNKGNFPGRFSGRQFSNSRSEMNVSTLELGDSALYLCASSPWDARVNEQYFGPGTRLTVT.

The chain employs TRBV10-1 and TRBJ1-1; 10 nucleotides align to TRBD1. The CDR3 sequence is 15 residues long. V shed 6 bases, J shed 0 bases, and the junction held 4 bases outside the gene matches. Germline V lookup: CDR1 WNHNN, CDR2 SYGVQD (reference sequence). In DNA form, the CDR3 reads TGCGCCAGCAGCCGGACAGGGGGTATGAACACTGAAGCTTTCTTT. It yields the protein CASSRTGGMNTEAFF.

The chain is built from TRBV5-1 and TRBJ1-4; 12 bases are a match to TRBD1. Trimming cost V 3 bases and J 6 bases; bases outside gene matches: 6. The V gene's germline CDR1 is SGHRS and CDR2 YFSETQ. The CDR3 has 16 residues. The CDR3 here is CASSSGQGALYEKLFF. CDR3 DNA sequence: TGCGCCAGCAGCTCGGGACAGGGGGCGCTGTATGAAAAACTGTTTTTT.

This clone has a handful of counts. DNA of the CDR3: TGCGCCAGCAGCTTTCTAGGGGGCTCAGATACGCAGTATTTT. Its protein is CASSFLGGSDTQYF. The chain joins TRBV5-1 to TRBJ2-3; the match to TRBD1 covers 7 bases. This CDR3 has 14 residues. Germline CDR1 SGHRS, CDR2 YFSETQ. The V and J ends lost 2 bases and 4 bases, in that order; junction bases with no gene match: 4.

This clone has only a few counts. The J gene is TRBJ2-3, the V gene TRBV4-1; 7 bases are a match to TRBD1. The J segment lost 2 bases and the V segment lost 3 bases, leaving 5 bases of the junction unmatched. The CDR3 consists of 15 residues. In germline, CDR1 is MGHRA, CDR2 YSYEKL. The CDR3 loop is CASSQHGTDTDTQYF. The CDR3 DNA reads as TGCGCCAGCAGCCAGCATGGGACAGACACAGATACGCAGTATTTT.

The V gene is TRBV11-3, the J gene TRBJ2-3, with D possibly being TRBD1 or TRBD2 (5 bases each). The germline CDR1 and CDR2 sequences are SGHNT and YENEEA. Trimming took 3 bases from V and 1 from J, leaving 11 bases between them. CDR3 length: 15 amino acids. Here the CDR3 DNA reads TGTGCCAGCAGCTTCGGGACGGAACGCACAGATACGCAGTATTTT. This encodes CASSFGTERTDTQYF.

The CDR3 protein is CASSIDFNTRALHF. CDR3 coding DNA: TGTGCCAGTAGTATAGATTTTAACACCAGGGCCCTCCACTTT. This sequence joins TRBV19 and TRBJ1-6; a weak D match, TRBD1 (5 bases). This CDR3 spans 14 amino acids. The germline CDR1 and CDR2 sequences are LNHDA and SQIVND (reference sequence). Trimming cost V 0 bases and J 14 bases, with 14 bases left between them.

In the case of this clone: The same CDR3 is also encoded by other DNA sequences in this sample. V is TRBV30 and J is TRBJ2-2, with D possibly TRBD2 on 6 matching bases. The ends were cut back, 0 bases at V and 1 base at J, with 9 bases in the middle. The CDR3 is 15 residues long. Germline CDR1 GTSNPN, CDR2 SVGIG (reference sequence). The CDR3 bases are TGTGCCTGGAGTGTCTCAGCGGGGAACACCGGGGAGCTGTTTTTT. Its translation is CAWSVSAGNTGELFF.

This clone was counted a single time. This sequence joins TRBV5-6 and TRBJ2-3; perhaps TRBD2 as D (5 bases). Trimming cost V 0 bases and J 2 bases, with 13 bases left between them. Germline V lookup: CDR1 SGHDT, CDR2 YYEEEE. CDR3 length equals 16 residues. This CDR3 reads CASSLVSGSLTDTQYF. The CDR3 bases are TGTGCCAGCAGCTTGGTCTCGGGGTCACTCACAGATACGCAGTATTTT.

This chain connects TRBV5-4 to TRBJ2-7; maybe TRBD1 (6 bases). The CDR3 length is 13 residues. V lost 1 base and J 5 bases, leaving 10 bases between the germline ends. From germline, CDR1 is SGHNT and CDR2 YYREEE (reference sequence). CDR3 loop: CASSLYGGNEQYF. CDR3 coding DNA: TGTGCCAGCAGCTTGTATGGGGGCAACGAGCAGTACTTC.

The V call is TRBV29-1, the J call TRBJ2-3; 13 bases map to TRBD2. The V gene's germline CDR1 is SQVTM and CDR2 ANQGSEA. The CDR3 is 15 amino acids. With 3 bases clipped from V and 4 bases from J, the junction kept 4 bases outside the gene matches. The chain's CDR3 is CSVEGLAGIADTQYF. The CDR3 DNA follows: TGCAGCGTTGAGGGACTAGCGGGGATCGCAGATACGCAGTATTTT.